One sample yielded the 7 T cell receptor beta chains listed below, sequenced in a study of cytomegalovirus exposure and HLA in healthy donors. With 60 Vbeta and 13 Jbeta primers, the PCR was carried out. Assay: immunoSEQ multiplex PCR; the TCRdb copy retains only in-frame clones and omits some. The sample has about 110,000 clones, around 67% seen once. The sequencing input was PBMCs. These receptor sequences come from a woman in her thirties or forties in good health and CMV-seropositive.

This clone is a singleton in its sample. The chain recombines TRBV29-1 with TRBJ2-7, with TRBD1 matching over 7 bases. Germline V lookup: CDR1 SQVTM, CDR2 ANQGSEA. V was clipped by 7 bases and J by 7 bases; unmatched bases: 10. This CDR3 is 12 amino acids long. The CDR3 loop is CSAGKGAHEQYF. In nucleotides, the CDR3 is TGCAGCGCCGGCAAGGGGGCGCATGAGCAGTACTTC.

CDR3 in amino acids: CASSRGTGRGNTEAFF. The CDR3 DNA follows: TGTGCCAGCAGCAGAGGGACAGGAAGAGGAAACACTGAAGCTTTCTTT. The chain couples TRBV11-2 to TRBJ1-1; TRBD1 matches 8 bases. CDR3 length equals 16 residues. The junction had 10 bases not matched to a gene; V was cut back by 5 bases and J by 2 bases. Germline loops: CDR1 SGHAT, CDR2 FQNNGV.

The V call is TRBV9, the J call TRBJ2-7, with 7 bases fitting TRBD2. Germline V lookup: CDR1 SGDLS, CDR2 YYNGEE. After removal of 4 bases from V and 1 base from J, the junction contained 5 bases not matched to a gene. The CDR3 contains 14 residues. The CDR3 DNA reads as TGTGCCAGCAGCCAAGCGGGGAATTCCTACGAGCAGTACTTC. This translates into CASSQAGNSYEQYF. Together with reference TRBV9 and TRBJ2-7, the CDR3 gives the full variable domain: DSGVTQTPKHLITATGQRVTLRCSPRSGDLSVYWYQQSLDQGLQFLIQYYNGEERAKGNILERFSAQQFPDLHSELNLSSLELGDSALYFCASSQAGNSYEQYFGPGTRLTVT.

This chain uses TRBV5-6 with TRBJ2-5, with 12 bases fitting TRBD1. Germline CDR1 is SGHDT and CDR2 is YYEEEE. V shed 2 bases, J shed 5 bases, and the junction held 4 bases outside the gene matches. This CDR3 is 15 amino acids long. CDR3 region: CASSLAGTGGETQYF. CDR3 DNA sequence: TGTGCCAGCAGCTTAGCCGGGACAGGGGGCGAGACCCAGTACTTC.

The chain recombines TRBV21-1 with TRBJ2-2; the table's D call, TRBD1, has no DNA check behind it. TRBV21-1 is recorded as a pseudogene. The CDR3 spans 20 residues. CDR3: CASSKWRIGGTARNTGELFF. The CDR3 nucleotides are TGTGCCAGCAGCAAATGGAGAATAGGGGGGACAGCTCGGAACACCGGGGAGCTGTTTTTT.

The CDR3 DNA is TGTGCCAGCTCACCAACGGGGAATAGCAATCAGCCCCAGCATTTT. This codes for CASSPTGNSNQPQHF. The chain joins TRBV18 to TRBJ1-5; D not certain. The germline gives CDR1 KGHSH, CDR2 LQKENI. Trimming left V 2 bases short and J 0 bases short, with 8 bases between. CDR3 length equals 15 residues.

This chain links TRBV7-9 with TRBJ2-2; perhaps TRBD1 as D (6 bases). Germline lookup yields CDR1 SEHNR and CDR2 FQNEAQ (reference sequence). V was cut by 7 bases and J by 1 base, with 10 bases left in between. The CDR3 runs 14 residues. The CDR3 DNA follows: TGTGCCAGCACCAAGACAGGGAACACCGGGGAGCTGTTTTTT. It encodes CASTKTGNTGELFF.